The TCR beta chain under discussion was sequenced for a study of T cell changes during pregnancy in multiple sclerosis. CDR1 and CDR2 (germline): MDHEN, SYDVKM. The CDR3 runs to 13 residues. V was cut by 3 bases and J by 2 bases, with 8 bases left in between. Method: immunoSEQ multiplex PCR; TCRdb's copy keeps in-frame clones and lacks some. The sample shows about 73,000 clones, approximately 92% of them seen only once. The chain is built from TRBV28 and TRBJ2-7; possible D gene TRBD1, 5 bases. The TCR sequence derives from a female donor in good health, enrolled as a control in a pregnancy study. This material consisted of peripheral blood, taken in the third trimester of pregnancy. Here the CDR3 reads CASSLTATYEQYF. The CDR3 DNA reads as TGTGCCAGCAGTTTGACAGCCACCTACGAGCAGTACTTC.